Listed below are T cell receptor beta chains from one sample, sequenced in a study of blood T cell repertoires in COVID-19. Profiling relied on immunoSEQ multiplex PCR, and the TCRdb table lists in-frame clones only, not all of them. This sample yields some 450,000 clones, of which roughly 90% are seen a single time; approximately 0.92% belongs to the top ten. Sequencing was performed on peripheral blood. These receptors came from a man aged 18 to 30 with COVID-19, enrolled during active disease. Each CDR3 is given with its conserved first and last residue. The D gene is left open where the match is weak. Rows give clone size only sometimes, using once, few, many, or a class for an expanded clone.

NA	TRBD1	TRBV30	TRBJ1-6	TGTGCCTGGAGAGCCCTTGACAGGGACGGTTCACCCCTCCACTTT	CAWRALDRDGSPLHF
NA	NA	TRBV14	TRBJ1-1	TGTGCCAGCAGCCAATCGGCAGGGCGGGCTTTCTTT	CASSQSAGRAFF
NA	TRBD1	TRBV5-1	TRBJ1-6	TGCGCCAGCAGCTCGGACGGACAGGGGAGCTCCTATAATTCACCCCTCCACTTT	CASSSDGQGSSYNSPLHF
once	TRBD1	TRBV10-3	TRBJ2-3	TGTGCCATCAGTGTAGGGACAGTGTCGGGCACAGATACGCAGTATTTT	CAISVGTVSGTDTQYF
NA	NA	TRBV7-2	TRBJ2-5	TGTGCCAGCAGCTTAGTGTCGCTAGTACAAGAGACCCAGTACTTC	CASSLVSLVQETQYF
NA	TRBD1	TRBV5-1	TRBJ1-4	TGCGCCAGCAGCCCTCAGGGGGCGGATGAAAAACTGTTTTTT	CASSPQGADEKLFF
NA	NA	TRBV10-3	TRBJ2-2	TGTGCCATCATAGGACAGCCGAACACCGGGGAGCTGTTTTTT	CAIIGQPNTGELFF
NA	NA	TRBV6-1	TRBJ2-7	TGTGCCAGCAGTGAAGTCCGAGCGGCTTTCTCCTACGAGCAGTACTTC	CASSEVRAAFSYEQYF
NA	TRBD1	TRBV4-1	TRBJ1-4	TGCGCCAGCAGCGATACAGGGGGTTCTGAAAAACTGTTTTTT	CASSDTGGSEKLFF
NA	NA	TRBV12-3/TRBV12-4	TRBJ1-1	TGTGCCAGCAGTGAAACAGGATCTCGCAAAGCTTTCTTT	CASSETGSRKAFF
NA	NA	TRBV5-1	TRBJ2-5	TGCGCCAGCAGCTTTGAGGGGGTGGTGGAGACCCAGTACTTC	CASSFEGVVETQYF
NA	NA	TRBV6-6	TRBJ2-2	TGTGCCAGCAGCGACGGGTCCAAACGGGGCGGGGAGCTGTTTTTT	CASSDGSKRGGELFF
NA	TRBD2	TRBV18	TRBJ2-4	TGTGCCAGCTCAGCGGGACTAGCGGTCGAAAACATTCAGTACTTC	CASSAGLAVENIQYF
NA	TRBD1	TRBV7-9	TRBJ1-1	TGTGCCAGCAGCTTTACAGGGGCCACTGAAGCTTTCTTT	CASSFTGATEAFF
NA	NA	TRBV4-2	TRBJ1-1	TGTGCCAGCAGCCTCTCAACAGGATCAAGTGAAGCTTTCTTT	CASSLSTGSSEAFF
NA	TRBD1	TRBV18	TRBJ2-7	TGTGCCAGCTCACCGGACAGGAATAAGGACGAGCAGTACTTC	CASSPDRNKDEQYF
NA	NA	TRBV6-5	TRBJ2-4	TGTGCCAGCCGCTCCTCGGAGAACATTCAGTACTTC	CASRSSENIQYF
NA	TRBD2	TRBV27	TRBJ2-2	TGTGCCAGCAGCGGGACTAGCGGGAGTTCCGGGGAGCTGTTTTTT	CASSGTSGSSGELFF
NA	NA	TRBV6-5	TRBJ1-5	TGTGCCAGCAGCCTCCAGGTGAATAGCAATCAGCCCCAGCATTTT	CASSLQVNSNQPQHF
NA	NA	TRBV6-6	TRBJ2-7	TGTGCCAGCAGCCCGGACAGCTTCTACGAGCAGTACTTC	CASSPDSFYEQYF
NA	TRBD1	TRBV19	TRBJ2-7	TGTGCCACCGGACAGGGGGCGTCCTACGAGCAGTACTTC	CATGQGASYEQYF
NA	TRBD2	TRBV2	TRBJ2-7	TGTGCCAGCAACCAAGGGGCGGGAGTAGAAGAGCAGTACTTC	CASNQGAGVEEQYF
NA	NA	TRBV19	TRBJ2-7	TGTGCCAGTAGCCTAGGGCTCGGGCTAGCACCCTACGAGCAGTACTTC	CASSLGLGLAPYEQYF
NA	TRBD1	TRBV11-1	TRBJ2-7	TGTGCCAGTACCGGGACAGCAACCTACGAGCAGTACTTC	CASTGTATYEQYF
NA	TRBD2	TRBV11-3	TRBJ2-1	TGTGCCAGCAGCTTGAATACTGGACTAGCGGAGTACAATGAGCAGTTCTTC	CASSLNTGLAEYNEQFF
NA	TRBD2	TRBV18	TRBJ2-3	TGTGCCAGCTCACTAAAGCTAGCGGGTGCTGCGGCAGATACGCAGTATTTT	CASSLKLAGAAADTQYF
NA	TRBD2	TRBV5-8	TRBJ2-7	TGTGCCAGCAGACCCAGCGGGGGGGCTTACGAGCAGTACTTC	CASRPSGGAYEQYF
NA	NA	TRBV10-2	TRBJ2-5	TGCGCCAGCACCCCCGGGACTTCCCCTTCCCAGACCCAGTACTTC	CASTPGTSPSQTQYF
NA	NA	TRBV7-9	TRBJ2-2	TGTGCCAGCAGCTCATCCGGGACATTCACCGGGGAGCTGTTTTTT	CASSSSGTFTGELFF